These T cell receptor beta chains were read from a single sample in a study of cytomegalovirus exposure and HLA in healthy donors. Clones were read by immunoSEQ multiplex PCR, and TCRdb kept only the in-frame ones, dropping some. The data contain 250,000 to 350,000 clones, roughly 89% of them singletons. The sequencing sample was made of PBMCs. These TCRs come from a middle-aged man in good health and CMV-seropositive. Each CDR3 is given with its conserved first and last residue. The D gene is left open where the match is weak. Expanded clones get a size class; other rows say once, few or many, or leave the size out.

D,J,length,V,size,DNA,CDR3
.,TRBJ2-1,22,TRBV7-7,.,TGTGCTAGCAGCTTAGTGTCTATTTTTTCGTTGGGAGATCTCGGGGGATACAATGAGCAGTTCTTC,CASSLVSIFSLGDLGGYNEQFF
.,TRBJ2-3,14,TRBV4-1,few,TGCGCCAGCAGCCCAGGAGGACAGTCAAATACGCAGTATTTT,CASSPGGQSNTQYF
.,TRBJ2-1,17,TRBV7-6,.,TGTGCCAGCAGCTTATACCCTCCGAGGGTCAGGTCGAATGAGCAGTTCTTC,CASSLYPPRVRSNEQFF
.,TRBJ2-1,14,TRBV7-2,.,TGTGCCAGCAGCTCAAGACAGAGCTACAATGAGCAGTTCTTC,CASSSRQSYNEQFF
.,TRBJ2-1,14,TRBV7-3,.,TGTGCCAGCAGCTTAGATAGCTCCTACAATGAGCAGTTCTTC,CASSLDSSYNEQFF
.,TRBJ2-5,14,TRBV10-3,.,TGTGCCATCAGGGTGGACAGTTCCCAAGAGACCCAGTACTTC,CAIRVDSSQETQYF
TRBD2,TRBJ2-5,18,TRBV28,.,TGTGCCAGCAGTTTCGCGAGACTAGCGGGGACTTGGCAAGAGACCCAGTACTTC,CASSFARLAGTWQETQYF
.,TRBJ1-2,14,TRBV19,.,TGTGCCAGTACCCTTACAGGGATCGACTATGGCTACACCTTC,CASTLTGIDYGYTF
TRBD2,TRBJ2-1,19,TRBV5-1,.,TGCGCCAGCAGCTTGGCATCGGGAACTAGCGCTGGAGGACACAATGAGCAGTTCTTC,CASSLASGTSAGGHNEQFF
.,TRBJ2-5,15,TRBV27,.,TGTGCCAGCAGTTTGGCGGGACTCTTCCAAGAGACCCAGTACTTC,CASSLAGLFQETQYF
.,TRBJ2-3,15,TRBV25-1,few,TGTGCCAGCAGTGAATCCGGCCAGGGAACAGATACGCAGTATTTT,CASSESGQGTDTQYF
TRBD1,TRBJ1-1,16,TRBV5-8,.,TGTGCCAGCAGCTTGTCAATCAACAGGGGGATCGCTGAAGCTTTCTTT,CASSLSINRGIAEAFF
.,TRBJ2-7,12,TRBV2,.,TGTGCCAGCCGGGGGACTGATTACGAGCAGTACTTC,CASRGTDYEQYF
.,TRBJ2-2,12,TRBV5-1,few,TGCGCCAGCAGATATTTAACCGGGGAGCTGTTTTTT,CASRYLTGELFF
.,TRBJ1-1,14,TRBV27,.,TGTGCCAGCACCCCTCAGTACATGAACACTGAAGCTTTCTTT,CASTPQYMNTEAFF
TRBD2,TRBJ2-1,14,TRBV14,.,TGTGCCAGCAGCCAGTTAGCGGGAGCAGGCGAGCAGTTCTTC,CASSQLAGAGEQFF
.,TRBJ2-2,14,TRBV9,.,TGTGCCAGCAGCCTACAGGGTAACACCGGGGAGCTGTTTTTT,CASSLQGNTGELFF
TRBD2,TRBJ2-7,15,TRBV7-6,.,TGTGCCAGCAGCCCCCGGACTAGCGGGCCCTACGAGCAGTACTTC,CASSPRTSGPYEQYF
.,TRBJ2-7,14,TRBV7-3,.,TGTGCCAGCAGCTTAACACAGGGACCAGGCGAGCAGTACTTC,CASSLTQGPGEQYF
.,TRBJ1-1,15,TRBV19,.,TGTGCCAGTATCGATGGATGGGGGGGGGACACTGAAGCTTTCTTT,CASIDGWGGDTEAFF
TRBD2,TRBJ2-7,17,TRBV5-1,.,TGCGCCAGCAGCTCGCGACTAGCGGGAGTGGGGTTTTACGAGCAGTACTTC,CASSSRLAGVGFYEQYF
.,TRBJ2-7,12,TRBV19,.,TGTGCCAGTAGTAACCGCCGGCGGGAGCAGTACTTC,CASSNRRREQYF
TRBD2,TRBJ2-1,17,TRBV4-2,.,TGTGCCAGCAACACGCTACTAGCGGGCAGCTCCTACAATGAGCAGTTCTTC,CASNTLLAGSSYNEQFF
.,TRBJ2-7,13,TRBV5-6,once,TGTGCCAGCAGCTTGTTAGGGGTCTACGAGCAGTACTTC,CASSLLGVYEQYF
.,TRBJ1-3,16,TRBV28,.,TGTGCCAGCAGCGCTTGGGGGGATATCTCTGGAAACACCATATATTTT,CASSAWGDISGNTIYF
TRBD1,TRBJ1-4,16,TRBV7-9,.,TGTGCCAGCAGCTTAAATCAGGGGGCGGCTAATGAAAAACTGTTTTTT,CASSLNQGAANEKLFF
.,TRBJ1-5,15,TRBV27,once,TGTGCCAGCAGTTCCCCCGGGGACATCAATCAGCCCCAGCATTTT,CASSSPGDINQPQHF
TRBD2,TRBJ2-5,16,TRBV25-1,.,TGTGCCAGCAGTGAATATAGGCTAGCGGGAGAGGAGACCCAGTACTTC,CASSEYRLAGEETQYF
TRBD2,TRBJ2-2,16,TRBV2,.,TGTGCCAGCAGTGAAGGACTAGCGGGACGGACCGGGGAGCTGTTTTTT,CASSEGLAGRTGELFF
TRBD1,TRBJ2-7,15,TRBV15,.,TGTGCCACCAGCAGAGAGACAGGGGGCTCCTACGAGCAGTACTTC,CATSRETGGSYEQYF
TRBD1,TRBJ2-7,15,TRBV6-5,.,TGTGCCATCGGGCGAGGGGGCACGGGCTCCTACGAGCAGTACTTC,CAIGRGGTGSYEQYF
TRBD1,TRBJ1-1,15,TRBV6-1,.,TGTGCCAGCAGTGCCAACAGGGGGCGCCGGACTGAAGCTTTCTTT,CASSANRGRRTEAFF
TRBD2,TRBJ2-7,15,TRBV5-4,.,TGTGCCAGCAGCCTTGACCCCAGCGGGGTCGACGAGCAGTACTTC,CASSLDPSGVDEQYF
.,TRBJ1-1,14,TRBV5-4,.,TGTGCCAGCAGCTTGGACAGACAGAACACTGAAGCTTTCTTT,CASSLDRQNTEAFF
.,TRBJ1-6,15,TRBV9,.,TGTGCCAGCAGCGCAACGGGACACGCAGCTTCACCCCTCCACTTT,CASSATGHAASPLHF
TRBD1,TRBJ2-3,16,TRBV30,.,TGTGCCTGGGGACGGGACAGGATATCTAGCACAGATACGCAGTATTTT,CAWGRDRISSTDTQYF
TRBD1,TRBJ2-2,19,TRBV19,.,TGTGCCAGTAGTATAGGGTGGCAGGGGGCGGATAGTCTCACCGGGGAGCTGTTTTTT,CASSIGWQGADSLTGELFF
.,TRBJ1-2,12,TRBV28,.,TGTGCCAGCACCCTCGGGAGCTATGGCTACACCTTC,CASTLGSYGYTF
TRBD1,TRBJ2-7,13,TRBV4-2,.,TGTGCCAGCAGCGGACAGGGGACCTACGAGCAGTACTTC,CASSGQGTYEQYF
.,TRBJ2-1,10,TRBV2,.,TGTGCCAGACAGGGTGGTGAGCAGTTCTTC,CARQGGEQFF
TRBD1,TRBJ2-7,15,TRBV29-1,.,TGCAGCGTCGAGGGACAGGGGGTCTTAACCTACGAGCAGTACTTC,CSVEGQGVLTYEQYF
TRBD1,TRBJ2-2,16,TRBV5-6,.,TGTGCCAGCAGCTCGGCGGGACAGGGGTACACCGGGGAGCTGTTTTTT,CASSSAGQGYTGELFF
TRBD1,TRBJ2-7,17,TRBV28,.,TGTGCCAGCAGTTCCCCACCATCCGACAGGGTCGGCTACGAGCAGTACTTC,CASSSPPSDRVGYEQYF
.,TRBJ1-1,13,TRBV5-6,few,TGTGCCAGCAGCTTGCAGATGAACACTGAAGCTTTCTTT,CASSLQMNTEAFF
TRBD1,TRBJ2-7,15,TRBV5-1,.,TGCGCCAGCGCGTTCAGGACAGGGAGCCCCTACGAGCAGTACTTC,CASAFRTGSPYEQYF
TRBD1,TRBJ2-2,17,TRBV10-1,few,TGCGCCAGCAGTGAGCGGGACAGGGGGCTTAACACCGGGGAGCTGTTTTTT,CASSERDRGLNTGELFF
.,TRBJ2-7,14,TRBV6-1,few,TGTGCCAGCAGTGAGGGCCGACGCTCCTACGAGCAGTACTTC,CASSEGRRSYEQYF
TRBD1,TRBJ1-3,14,TRBV7-9,.,TGTGCCAGCAGCCCTGACAGGGTGGGAAACACCATATATTTT,CASSPDRVGNTIYF
.,TRBJ1-1,18,TRBV19,.,TGTGCCAGTAGTATACTGGGTGGAACAGACATCATGAACACTGAAGCTTTCTTT,CASSILGGTDIMNTEAFF
TRBD1,TRBJ2-5,16,TRBV5-1,.,TGCGCCAGCAGCTGGGGGACAGGGGGCCCCGAAGAGACCCAGTACTTC,CASSWGTGGPEETQYF